At least ten counts were recorded for the clone carrying this T cell receptor beta chain. What it binds is unknown. The sample belongs to a study of spatial heterogeneity in lung cancer. Regarding the study as a whole: TCRs found ubiquitously expanded in tumor appeared in blood more at resection than at follow-up.

As for time point: sample taken at primary tumor resection. All TCR cDNA molecules were individually tagged with a unique molecular identifier. TCRdb re-analysed the 5' RACE reads in MiXCR, keeping a single row per CDR3 protein. The sample records under 11,000 distinct CDR3 sequences, 3.5% to 4.5% being singletons. Sequencing used PBMCs, obtained at surgery. The TCR originated in a female donor with early-stage non-small cell lung cancer.

CDR3: CASILGGRGVSSTDTQYF. CDR3 bases: TGTGCCAGCATCCTTGGGGGCAGGGGGGTATCTAGCACAGATACGCAGTATTTT. The J gene is TRBJ2-3, the V gene TRBV6-1, with D tentatively TRBD1 (7 bases). Trimming shortened V by 7 bases and J by 0 bases, and 23 bases separated the two germline ends. This CDR3 has 18 amino acids. From germline, CDR1 is MNHNS and CDR2 SASEGT.